These T cell receptor beta chains were read from a single sample in a study of early T cells in non-severe SARS-CoV-2 infection. TCRdb re-called the 5' RACE reads through MiXCR, storing one row per CDR3 protein. This sample has approximately 46,000 distinct CDR3 sequences, with 7.5% to 10% found just once. Input material: whole blood. The receptors come from an adult who was a healthcare worker with PCR-confirmed SARS-CoV-2 infection or an uninfected control (not recorded which). The CDR3 runs from the conserved cysteine through the conserved F or W. A D gene is named only where the DNA matches it firmly. Where a row states a size, it is once, few, many or the class of an expanded clone; other rows omit it.

-	TRBV21-1	many	TRBJ1-1	TGTGCCAGCAGCAAAGTGGGACAGGGGGACTTCACTGAAGCTTTCTTT	CASSKVGQGDFTEAFF
-	TRBV18	many	TRBJ1-5	TGTGCCAGCTCCCCAGAGGGCAATCAGCCCCAGCATTTT	CASSPEGNQPQHF
-	TRBV11-2	many	TRBJ2-5	TGTGCCAGCAGCGGCATATGGAGCCAAGAGACCCAGTACTTC	CASSGIWSQETQYF
-	TRBV13	-	TRBJ2-5	TGTGCCAGCAGCGACGCTACCGGGCTCCAGACGGAGACCCAGAACTTC	CASSDATGLQTETQNF
TRBD1	TRBV15	-	TRBJ2-5	TGTGCCACCAGCAGAGGACAGGGAAGGCAAGAGACCCAGTACTTC	CATSRGQGRQETQYF
-	TRBV12-5	-	TRBJ2-3	TGTGCTAGTGGCCTCGGACCCGGCACAGATACGCAGTATTTT	CASGLGPGTDTQYF
TRBD2	TRBV14	-	TRBJ2-2	TGTGCCAGCAGCCAAGATAGTGGGCTAGCGGGAGTGAACGGGGAGCTGTTTTTT	CASSQDSGLAGVNGELFF
-	TRBV5-1	many	TRBJ2-2	TGCGCCAGCAGCTCCGGTGTCACCGGGGAGCTGTTTTTT	CASSSGVTGELFF
TRBD1	TRBV20-1	medium-sized	TRBJ2-7	TGCAGGATGGGCGGACAGGCCCACGAGCAGTACTTC	CRMGGQAHEQYF
TRBD2	TRBV20-1	few	TRBJ2-1	TGCAGTGCAGCCGGGACTAGCGGGAGAAACAATGAGCAGTTCTTC	CSAAGTSGRNNEQFF
-	TRBV11-1	-	TRBJ2-3	TGTGCCAGCAGCTTTTCTGGGGGGACAGATACGCAGTATTTT	CASSFSGGTDTQYF
-	TRBV28	many	TRBJ1-1	TGTGCCAGCAGTTCAACCCATGGCACACGAAACACTGAAGCTTTCTTT	CASSSTHGTRNTEAFF
TRBD2	TRBV11-2	few	TRBJ2-1	TGTGCCAGCAGCTCCTCCCGACTAGCCAATTACAATGAGCAGTTCTTC	CASSSSRLANYNEQFF
-	TRBV7-2	few	TRBJ2-1	TGTGCCAGCAGCCTCTCCGGAGATGAGCAGTTCTTC	CASSLSGDEQFF
-	TRBV10-3	-	TRBJ2-1	TGTGCCGCCAGCGTCGGGCCTTCGAAGGAGGAGCAGTTCTTC	CAASVGPSKEEQFF
-	TRBV28	-	TRBJ1-2	TGTGCCAGCAGTTCGGTTTCTACAGGAGGAGGCTACACCTTC	CASSSVSTGGGYTF
TRBD1	TRBV28	-	TRBJ2-7	TGTGCCAGCAGTCGTACAGGGGGCGCCGGGGGCGAGCAGTACTTC	CASSRTGGAGGEQYF
TRBD1	TRBV7-8	many	TRBJ1-4	TGTGCCAGCAGCCCATTGGGGACAGATAATGAAAAACTGTTTTTT	CASSPLGTDNEKLFF
-	TRBV7-8	few	TRBJ1-2	TGTGCCAGCAGCATCCCGTCGGCAGGGGCGTCTTATGGCTACACCTTC	CASSIPSAGASYGYTF
-	TRBV28	many	TRBJ1-1	TGTGCCAGCAGTCCACCCACAGGGAGCGCTGAAGCTTTCTTT	CASSPPTGSAEAFF
-	TRBV18	few	TRBJ1-1	TGTGCCAGCTCACCCTGGGACCGAAACACTGAAGCTTTCTTT	CASSPWDRNTEAFF
-	TRBV5-8	few	TRBJ2-1	TGTGCCAGCAGCTTCACAGGACTGCCTACCACCTACAATGAGCAGTTCTTC	CASSFTGLPTTYNEQFF
-	TRBV7-3	many	TRBJ1-1	TGTGCCAGCAGCTTAAATGGAGGGTCGAACACTGAAGCTTTCTTT	CASSLNGGSNTEAFF